The 23 T cell receptor beta chains reported below all come from one sample, sequenced in a study of blood T cell repertoires in COVID-19. The protocol was immunoSEQ multiplex PCR, while the TCRdb copy is restricted to in-frame clones and leaves out a portion. The table has approximately 270,000 clones, roughly 89% seen once. The specimen was peripheral blood. These TCRs come from a man aged 25 to 40 with acute or convalescent COVID-19.

For the CDR3, the DNA is TGTGCCAGCACCTTCTCTGGGGCCAACGTCCTGACTTTC. Translating gives CASTFSGANVLTF. The J gene is TRBJ2-6, the V gene TRBV27; D is uncertain. The ends were cut back, 7 bases at V and 0 bases at J, with 4 bases in the middle. Germline CDR1 reads MNHEY; CDR2 reads SMNVEV (reference sequence). The CDR3 is made up of 13 amino acids. Filled out from reference TRBV27 and TRBJ2-6, the complete variable domain reads EAQVTQNPRYLITVTGKKLTVTCSQNMNHEYMSWYRQDPGLGLRQIYYSMNVEVTDKGDVPEGYKVSRKEKRNFPLILESPSPNQTSLYFCASTFSGANVLTFGAGSRLTVL.

The rearrangement joins TRBV2 to TRBJ1-2; possibly TRBD1 for D (6 bases). The CDR3 spans 12 residues. Trimming took 4 bases from V and 7 from J, leaving 10 bases between them. Germline V gene sequence: CDR1 SNHLY, CDR2 FYNNEI. CDR3 sequence (DNA): TGTGCCAGCAGTGCAGGGGCGGGTGGCTACACCTTC. Protein sequence: CASSAGAGGYTF.

V gene TRBV6-2 or TRBV6-3 combines with J gene TRBJ2-1; possible D gene TRBD2, 6 bases. Germline assignment: CDR1 MNHEY and CDR2 SVGEGT. The V end was cut by 6 bases, the J end by 7 bases, with 16 bases between. The CDR3 totals 14 residues. CDR3 coding DNA: TGTGCCAGCAGCCCCGGAGGGCGTTGGAATGAGCAGTTCTTC. This codes for CASSPGGRWNEQFF.

V usage is TRBV5-1 and J usage is TRBJ2-5; 8 bases align to TRBD2. CDR3 length: 14 amino acids. From germline, CDR1 is SGHRS and CDR2 YFSETQ. After removal of 0 bases from V and 4 bases from J, the junction contained 2 bases not matched to a gene. CDR3 sequence reads: CASSLAGGLETQYF. For the CDR3, the DNA is TGCGCCAGCAGCTTGGCGGGGGGGCTAGAGACCCAGTACTTC.

The V and J genes are TRBV28 and TRBJ1-4; D is ambiguous. The V gene's germline CDR1 is MDHEN and CDR2 SYDVKM. The CDR3 loop spans 13 amino acids. The germline V and J ends were trimmed by 6 bases and 5 bases, with 10 bases remaining between them. In nucleotides, the CDR3 is TGTGCCAGCAGCGCGGAGTGGAATGAAAAACTGTTTTTT. Encoded protein: CASSAEWNEKLFF.

With respect to this clone: This same CDR3 is encoded by further DNA sequences in the sample. The chain couples TRBV9 to TRBJ1-6; 8 bases are a match to TRBD1. This CDR3 comprises 15 residues. The V segment lost 3 bases and the J segment 10 bases; nucleotides outside the gene matches: 9. The germline V gene encodes CDR1 SGDLS and CDR2 YYNGEE. CDR3 residues: CASSEGGTGGSPLHF. The CDR3 DNA sequence: TGTGCCAGCAGCGAGGGGGGGACAGGCGGATCACCCCTCCACTTT.

The chain carries TRBV21-1 and TRBJ2-7; TRBD1, the D gene given by the table, was not confirmed from the DNA. TRBV21-1 is a documented pseudogene. The CDR3 loop spans 15 amino acids. For the CDR3, the DNA is TGTGCCAGCAGCAAAAAGGGGGCGACAGGGCACAAGCAGTACTTC. This sequence encodes CASSKKGATGHKQYF.

In its sample, this clone was seen once. The V gene is TRBV13, the J gene TRBJ1-5; no firm D call. Germline V gives CDR1 PRHDT, CDR2 FYEKMQ (reference sequence). CDR3 length: 14 amino acids. The V and J ends lost 6 bases and 0 bases respectively, with 9 bases between them. CDR3 sequence reads: CASRLRYSNQPQHF. As DNA, the CDR3 is TGTGCCAGCAGACTCAGGTATAGCAATCAGCCCCAGCATTTT.

The V gene is TRBV11-2, the J gene TRBJ2-1, with 9 bases fitting TRBD1. The CDR3 is 15 amino acids. Per germline, CDR1 SGHAT and CDR2 FQNNGV. V lost 4 bases, J lost 5 bases, and 6 bases stayed unmatched. The CDR3 sequence is CASSSTTGGNNEQFF. CDR3 DNA: TGTGCCAGCAGCTCTACGACAGGGGGGAACAATGAGCAGTTCTTC.

V usage is TRBV28 and J usage is TRBJ2-7; D ambiguous. The CDR3 runs to 14 residues. The germline CDR1 and CDR2 sequences are MDHEN and SYDVKM. V was shortened by 8 bases and J by 2 bases, with 16 bases between the two germline ends. Here the CDR3 reads CASQTIKATYEQYF. The CDR3 DNA sequence: TGTGCCAGCCAAACTATTAAAGCAACCTACGAGCAGTACTTC.

This chain connects TRBV30 to TRBJ1-4; perhaps TRBD1 as D (6 bases). Trimming removed 6 bases from V and 9 bases from J, with 20 bases in between. This CDR3 spans 14 amino acids. Germline values: CDR1 GTSNPN, CDR2 SVGIG (reference sequence). The CDR3: CACLTGSSRKKLFF. In DNA, the CDR3 is TGTGCCTGCCTGACAGGCTCGAGCCGGAAAAAACTGTTTTTT. The variable domain in full, completed from reference TRBV30 and TRBJ1-4, reads SQTIHQWPATLVQPVGSPLSLECTVEGTSNPNLYWYRQAAGRGLQLLFYSVGIGQISSEVPQNLSASRPQDRQFILSSKKLLLSDSGFYLCACLTGSSRKKLFFGSGTQLSVL.

This clone appeared once. J is TRBJ2-1 and V is TRBV7-9, with 7 nucleotides matching TRBD2. In germline, CDR1 is SEHNR, CDR2 FQNEAQ (reference sequence). The CDR3 is made up of 16 amino acids. V dropped 7 bases and J dropped 5; count of bases not matched to a gene: 14. This CDR3 reads CASIPRGRGRDNEQFF. The CDR3 bases are TGTGCCAGCATCCCCAGAGGTAGAGGGAGGGACAATGAGCAGTTCTTC.

The chain is built from TRBV28 and TRBJ2-7, with 7 bases that match TRBD2. J was trimmed by 4 bases and V by 7 bases; bases with no gene match: 10. Germline assignment: CDR1 MDHEN and CDR2 SYDVKM. The CDR3 length is 14 residues. The DNA for the CDR3 is TGTGCCAGCAACATTGGCGGGAGCCTTTACGAGCAGTACTTC. It codes for CASNIGGSLYEQYF.

The gene calls are TRBV6-5 and TRBJ1-5; 8 positions agree with TRBD1. This CDR3 region has 15 residues. Trimming removed 6 bases from V and 7 bases from J; junction bases left unmatched: 11. Germline values: CDR1 MNHEY, CDR2 SVGAGI. CDR3 DNA sequence: TGTGCCAGCAGGAACGACAGGGGAGTGGGACAGCCCCAGCATTTT. Translation gives CASRNDRGVGQPQHF.

This clone appeared a single time. The J gene is TRBJ1-2, the V gene TRBV19; TRBD1 matches at 11 bases. The CDR3 runs to 15 residues. From germline, CDR1 is LNHDA and CDR2 SQIVND (reference sequence). Trimming removed 7 bases from V and 2 bases from J; junction bases left unmatched: 6. The DNA of the CDR3 is TGTGCCAGTATTCCCCGGGACAGGGGGAACTATGGCTACACCTTC. Amino acids: CASIPRDRGNYGYTF.

This sequence joins TRBV9 and TRBJ1-2; 9 bases line up with TRBD1. The CDR3 is made up of 15 amino acids. Losses at the gene ends were 4 bases for V and 2 bases for J; bases not matched to a gene: 6. The V gene's germline CDR1 is SGDLS and CDR2 YYNGEE. CDR3 DNA: TGTGCCAGCAGCCCACGGGGGACAGGGAACTATGGCTACACCTTC. The encoded protein is CASSPRGTGNYGYTF.

This clone was recorded only once. CDR3 nucleotides: TGTGCCAGCAGCCTGGGACTAGCGGGAGCCGAGCAGTACTTC. Translated, it gives CASSLGLAGAEQYF. V gene TRBV7-6 combines with J gene TRBJ2-7; TRBD2 agrees at 14 bases. The CDR3 extends over 14 amino acids. The V and J ends lost 5 bases and 6 bases, in that order; junction bases with no gene match: 3. The germline V gene has CDR1 SGHVS and CDR2 FNYEAQ. Together with reference TRBV7-6 and TRBJ2-7, the CDR3 gives the full variable domain: GAGVSQSPRYKVTKRGQDVALRCDPISGHVSLYWYRQALGQGPEFLTYFNYEAQQDKSGLPNDRFSAERPEGSISTLTIQRTEQRDSAMYRCASSLGLAGAEQYFGPGTRLTVT.

This chain uses TRBV30 with TRBJ1-5, with 7 bases identical to TRBD1. Trimming removed 3 bases from V and 11 bases from J; junction bases left unmatched: 10. Germline assignment: CDR1 GTSNPN and CDR2 SVGIG (reference sequence). The CDR3 loop spans 13 amino acids. Here the CDR3 DNA reads TGTGCCTGGAGAGCTACAGGGGTAGAGGCCCAGCATTTT. Encoded protein: CAWRATGVEAQHF.

The chain links TRBV3-1 (or the pseudogene TRBV3-2) to TRBJ2-6, with unresolved D. Between the trimmed V and J ends, which lost 4 bases and 2 bases, there was a span of 9 bases. This CDR3 contains 15 residues. Germline V gives CDR1 LGHDT, CDR2 YNNKEL (reference sequence). Here the CDR3 reads CASSPIQAGANVLTF. The CDR3 DNA reads as TGTGCCAGCAGCCCAATCCAGGCTGGGGCCAACGTCCTGACTTTC.

The chain uses TRBV4-1 and TRBJ1-4; no clear D gene. Germline lookup yields CDR1 MGHRA and CDR2 YSYEKL. The CDR3 runs 16 residues. The V end lost 1 base, the J end lost 4 bases, and 13 bases lay between the germline ends. The CDR3 DNA sequence: TGCGCCAGCAGCCAAGGGGTTTCCGAGGTTAATGAAAAACTGTTTTTT. It is translated as CASSQGVSEVNEKLFF.

This chain joins TRBV30 and TRBJ1-2; D is possibly TRBD1 (6 bases). Germline V CDR1 and CDR2: GTSNPN, SVGIG (reference sequence). Trimming took off 2 bases at V and 8 bases at J, with 21 bases between the two ends. The CDR3 contains 15 residues. Written as DNA, the CDR3 is TGTGCCTGGAGTATGGACAGTTTGAGGTTAGAGGGCTACACCTTC. It specifies CAWSMDSLRLEGYTF.

This clone has only one observation. V usage is TRBV19 and J usage is TRBJ2-7, with D maybe TRBD2 (5 bases). V was clipped by 3 bases and J by 2 bases, with 11 bases between them. The CDR3 spans 14 residues. Germline V gene sequence: CDR1 LNHDA, CDR2 SQIVND (reference sequence). CDR3 region: CASSIFQRPYEQYF. The CDR3, as DNA: TGTGCCAGTAGTATCTTCCAGCGGCCCTACGAGCAGTACTTC.

The J gene is TRBJ1-1, the V gene TRBV11-2; 7 positions match TRBD1. This CDR3 spans 16 amino acids. Germline V CDR1 and CDR2: SGHAT, FQNNGV. The J segment lost 8 bases and the V segment lost 1 base, leaving 13 bases of the junction unmatched. This CDR3 is CASSLGGGLKGREAFF. CDR3 DNA sequence: TGTGCCAGCAGCTTAGGAGGGGGCTTAAAGGGTAGGGAAGCTTTCTTT.